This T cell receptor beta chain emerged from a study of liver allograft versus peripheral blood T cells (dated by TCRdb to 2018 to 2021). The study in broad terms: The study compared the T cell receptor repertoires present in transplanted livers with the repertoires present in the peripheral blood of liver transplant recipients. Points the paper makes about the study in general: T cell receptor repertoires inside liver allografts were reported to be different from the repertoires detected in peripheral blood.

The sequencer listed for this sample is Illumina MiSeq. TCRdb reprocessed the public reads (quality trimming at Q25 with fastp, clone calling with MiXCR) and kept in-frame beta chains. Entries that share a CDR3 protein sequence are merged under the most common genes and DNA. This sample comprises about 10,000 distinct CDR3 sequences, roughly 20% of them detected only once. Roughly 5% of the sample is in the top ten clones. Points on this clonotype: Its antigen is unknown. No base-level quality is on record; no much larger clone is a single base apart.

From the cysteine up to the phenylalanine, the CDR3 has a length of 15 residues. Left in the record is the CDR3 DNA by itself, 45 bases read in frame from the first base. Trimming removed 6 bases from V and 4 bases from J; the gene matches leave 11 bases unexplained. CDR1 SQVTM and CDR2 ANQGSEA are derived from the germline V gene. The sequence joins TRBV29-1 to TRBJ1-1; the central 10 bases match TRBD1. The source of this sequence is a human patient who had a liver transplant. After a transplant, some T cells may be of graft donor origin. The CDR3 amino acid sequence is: CSVGDRGKKVTEAFF. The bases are TGCAGCGTGGGGGACAGGGGAAAGAAGGTCACTGAAGCTTTCTTT.